These T cell receptor beta chains were read from a single sample in a study of regulatory T cells in long-lasting Graves disease. Each CDR3 protein is one row after TCRdb ran MiXCR on the multiplex PCR reads. Of 550,000 to 700,000 distinct CDR3 sequences listed, around 16% were seen once; the top ten hold around 12%. These data were also filed under a second study, of T cells in Graves' hyperthyroidism and ophthalmopathy.

The starting material was peripheral blood mononuclear cells (PBMCs), obtained at new diagnosis, from a patient treated with antithyroid drugs. The receptors originated from a man aged 18 to 30 with Graves disease. Each CDR3 is given with its conserved first and last residue. A D gene is named only where the DNA matches it firmly. Rows may omit the clone size; those that give it use once, few, many or a size class.

NA TRBJ1-1 TRBV7-2 few TGTGCCAGCAGCTTAGGTGGGATCTTGGGCCCTGAAGCTTTCTTT CASSLGGILGPEAFF
NA TRBJ2-7 TRBV15 few TGTGCCACCAGCACCCCGGAGGGTGGTGGGGTACACGAGCAGTACTTC CATSTPEGGGVHEQYF
NA TRBJ1-1 TRBV18 few TGTGCCAGCTCACCACCGTTTACTGAAGCTTTCTTT CASSPPFTEAFF
TRBD2 TRBJ2-7 TRBV27 many TGTGCCAGCAGTCGATATAGCGGGAGTTTCTCCGAGCAGTACTTC CASSRYSGSFSEQYF
TRBD1 TRBJ1-5 TRBV29-1 many TGCAGCGTCCAGGGACAGGTGAGGGGACCCCAGCATTTT CSVQGQVRGPQHF
NA TRBJ1-1 TRBV10-3 NA TGTGCCCCGCACCAGGGGTGTGATGAAGCTTTCTTT CAPHQGCDEAFF
TRBD1 TRBJ1-5 TRBV5-1 many TGTGCCAGCAGCCCGGGACAGAGCAATCAGCCCCAGCATTTT CASSPGQSNQPQHF
NA TRBJ2-7 TRBV2 many TGTGCCAGCAGTGGCTTTCTACGAGCGCAGTACTTC CASSGFLRAQYF
NA TRBJ2-2 TRBV5-1 NA TGTGCCAGCAGCTTCGTGTCCGGGGAGCTGTTTTTT CASSFVSGELFF
NA TRBJ2-3 TRBV27 many TGTGCCAGCGGAGTTTTTGAAGATACGCAGTATTTT CASGVFEDTQYF
TRBD2 TRBJ2-7 TRBV20-1 many TGCAGTGCTACACTAGCGGGAGTCTACGAGCAGTACTTC CSATLAGVYEQYF
TRBD2 TRBJ2-5 TRBV14 NA TGTGCCAGCAGCACAGGACTAGCGGGAGGCAGAGAGACCCAGTACTTC CASSTGLAGGRETQYF
NA TRBJ2-7 TRBV27 few TGTGCCAGCAGCCCATTGGCAGGGGGGGCCTACGAGCAGTACTTC CASSPLAGGAYEQYF
TRBD1 TRBJ2-1 TRBV12-3/TRBV12-4 many TGTGCCAGCAGTCCTACAGGGGGCGGTGAGCAGTTCTTC CASSPTGGGEQFF
NA TRBJ1-1 TRBV4-1 few TGCGCCAGCAGCCAAGAGTTGTGGGCTTTCTTT CASSQELWAFF
TRBD2 TRBJ2-1 TRBV18 few TGTGCCACCCGCCCTTCCACTAGCGGGTTCCTGAGTTACAATGAGCAGTTCTTC CATRPSTSGFLSYNEQFF
TRBD1 TRBJ1-5 TRBV12-3/TRBV12-4 many TGTGCCAGCAGTTCCAGGGACAGGGCTCAGCCCCAGCATTTT CASSSRDRAQPQHF
NA TRBJ1-4 TRBV6-1 few TGTGCCAGCAAGAGAGGGATCGAAGCGCTGTTTTTT CASKRGIEALFF
NA TRBJ2-7 TRBV28 many TGTGCCAGCAGTCCGGAGTGGAGGGGATCCTACGAGCAGTACTTC CASSPEWRGSYEQYF
TRBD2 TRBJ2-5 TRBV2 many TGTGCCAGCAGTGAAGCAGCGGGAGGAGGAGGGGAGACCCAGTACTTC CASSEAAGGGGETQYF
NA TRBJ2-5 TRBV27 few TGTGCCAGCAGTCCGTACACCAGGGCTATTCAAGAGACCCAGTACTTC CASSPYTRAIQETQYF
TRBD1 TRBJ2-5 TRBV2 few TGTGCCAGCAGCGTACGGGACAGGGGACCCGAGACCCAGTACTTC CASSVRDRGPETQYF
TRBD2 TRBJ2-7 TRBV6-1 many TGTGCCAGCAGCCCCGGACTAGGGTACGAGCAGTACTTC CASSPGLGYEQYF
NA TRBJ2-7 TRBV2 many TGTGCCAGCAGAGGAATTTGGGGATCCTACGAGCAGTACTTC CASRGIWGSYEQYF
NA TRBJ2-7 TRBV20-1 many TGCAGTGCTGTGGGGGGCCCCACCTACGAGCAGTACTTC CSAVGGPTYEQYF
TRBD2 TRBJ2-2 TRBV4-1 NA TGCGCCAGCAGCCAACGGGGGGGCACCGGGGAGCTGTTTTTT CASSQRGGTGELFF
TRBD2 TRBJ2-7 TRBV6-1 few TGTGCCCCGAGGACTAGCGGGGCCTACGAGCAGTACTTC CAPRTSGAYEQYF
TRBD2 TRBJ2-1 TRBV2 many TGTGCCAGCTTGGGAGAAAGCGGGAGAAATTACAATGAGCAGTTCTTC CASLGESGRNYNEQFF
NA TRBJ2-3 TRBV3-1 NA TGTGCCAGCAACCTCGGTGGCGGCACAGATACGCAGTATTTT CASNLGGGTDTQYF
TRBD2 TRBJ2-1 TRBV29-1 many TGCAGCGTTGGTGGGGGTTTACTAGCGGGAACATTCAATGAGCAGTTCTTC CSVGGGLLAGTFNEQFF
TRBD2 TRBJ2-7 TRBV2 many TGTGCCAGCAGTGAAGGACTAGCGGGGTTATACGAGCAGTACTTC CASSEGLAGLYEQYF
NA TRBJ1-1 TRBV20-1 few TGCAGTGCTAGAGTGGGGCGGGGGGCAGACACTGAAGCTTTCTTT CSARVGRGADTEAFF
TRBD2 TRBJ2-1 TRBV12-3/TRBV12-4 many TGTGCCAGCAGTCGCGGACTAGCGGGGTCCCCCACCGAGCAGTTCTTC CASSRGLAGSPTEQFF
NA TRBJ2-3 TRBV15 few TGTGCCACCAGCATAGGGGCAGATACGCAGTATTTT CATSIGADTQYF
TRBD2 TRBJ2-3 TRBV7-9 NA TGTGCCAGCAGCTTCTCTAGCGGGGTTTCATCCTTCACAGATACGCAGTATTTT CASSFSSGVSSFTDTQYF
NA TRBJ2-7 TRBV20-1 NA TGCAGTGCCATGGACACTACTAGAAGAACCTACGAGCAGTACTTC CSAMDTTRRTYEQYF
NA TRBJ1-5 TRBV20-1 NA TGCAGTGCCGCCCGGGGACGAATCAATCAGCCCCAGCATTTT CSAARGRINQPQHF
TRBD1 TRBJ2-1 TRBV20-1 many TGCAGTGCTAGGGCGGACAGGGTCGAGCAGTTCTTC CSARADRVEQFF
NA TRBJ1-6 TRBV20-1 few TGCAGTGCTAAAACAGCGGATGGTTCACCCCTCCACTTT CSAKTADGSPLHF
TRBD1 TRBJ2-7 TRBV11-2 NA TGTGCCAGCAGCCGGGAGGGACAGGGGGATTACGAGCAGTACTTC CASSREGQGDYEQYF
NA TRBJ1-1 TRBV2 many TGTGCCAGCAGTCAGGCAAGGACAGCTGAAGCTTTCTTT CASSQARTAEAFF
TRBD2 TRBJ2-1 TRBV7-9 NA TGTGCCAGCAGCTCCGGACTAGGAGGGGTGATGGATGAGCAGTTCTTC CASSSGLGGVMDEQFF
TRBD1 TRBJ2-2 TRBV27 NA TGTGCCAGCAGACAACAGGGGGCAGCCGGGGAGCTGTTTTTT CASRQQGAAGELFF
TRBD2 TRBJ2-1 TRBV10-3 NA TGTGCCATCAGTGAGTCCATAGCGGGAGCTGAGCAGTTCTTC CAISESIAGAEQFF
TRBD1 TRBJ1-1 TRBV18 once TGTGCCAGCTCACCGAGGGGGCTGGAAACGGGCACTGAAGCTTTCTTT CASSPRGLETGTEAFF
TRBD2 TRBJ2-3 TRBV11-2 many TGTGCCAGCAGCTTAGGCGGGACTAGCGGGAGGAATACGCAGTATTTT CASSLGGTSGRNTQYF
NA TRBJ1-3 TRBV13 NA TGTGCCAGCAGCTACGGACCGAAAACTGGAAACACCATATATTTT CASSYGPKTGNTIYF
NA TRBJ2-7 TRBV10-3 NA TGTGCCATCAGTGAGTCGACCAGATACGAGCAGTACTTC CAISESTRYEQYF
NA TRBJ2-1 TRBV18 many TGTGCCAGCTCACCACTAGCGGTCCACAATGAGCAGTTCTTC CASSPLAVHNEQFF
NA TRBJ2-2 TRBV6-5 many TGTGCCAGCAGTTACCCCCTCGCGGGGAAGGACACCGGGGAGCTGTTTTTT CASSYPLAGKDTGELFF
NA TRBJ1-5 TRBV20-1 many TGCAGTGCTGCCCAAGGGGTTGGCAATCAGCCCCAGCATTTT CSAAQGVGNQPQHF
NA TRBJ2-5 TRBV9 NA TGTGCCAGCAGCGCTGGGACAAGGGAGAGGGGGACCCAGTACTTC CASSAGTRERGTQYF
NA TRBJ2-3 TRBV9 NA TGTGCCAGCAGCACCTCCGGGACCATCACAGATACGCAGTATTTT CASSTSGTITDTQYF
NA TRBJ1-2 TRBV11-2 few TGTGCCAGCAGCTTATTTGGCGCGGCAGGCCTCGGAAACTATGGCTACACCTTC CASSLFGAAGLGNYGYTF
TRBD2 TRBJ2-3 TRBV20-1 many TGCAGTGTATTGGTAGCGGGATCCACAGATACGCAGTATTTT CSVLVAGSTDTQYF
TRBD1 TRBJ1-1 TRBV2 many TGTGCCAGCAGCGAGACCAGGGGGCCGAAAACTGAAGCTTTCTTT CASSETRGPKTEAFF
NA TRBJ2-1 TRBV5-6 many TGTGCCAGCAGCTTAGAAGCGGGTGGACGCAATGAGCAGTTCTTC CASSLEAGGRNEQFF
NA TRBJ2-7 TRBV10-3 many TGTGCCATCACCCAGGGCGACGGAGGTAAGGAGCAGTACTTC CAITQGDGGKEQYF
NA TRBJ1-4 TRBV11-2 many TGTGCCAGCAGCTCCCAAGGGGGTGAAAAACTGTTTTTT CASSSQGGEKLFF
TRBD2 TRBJ2-3 TRBV10-3 NA TGTGCCAGCCGCGGGACTACTAGCACAGATACGCAGTATTTT CASRGTTSTDTQYF